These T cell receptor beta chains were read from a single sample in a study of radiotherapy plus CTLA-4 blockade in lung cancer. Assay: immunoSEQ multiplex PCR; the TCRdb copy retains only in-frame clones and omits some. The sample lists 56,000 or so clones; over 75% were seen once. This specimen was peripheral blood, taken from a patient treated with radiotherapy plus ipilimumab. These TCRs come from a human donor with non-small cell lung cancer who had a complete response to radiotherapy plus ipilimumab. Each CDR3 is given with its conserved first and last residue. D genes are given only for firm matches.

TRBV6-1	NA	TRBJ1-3	CASTIQASGNTIYF	TGTGCCAGCACGATCCAGGCCTCTGGAAACACCATATATTTT
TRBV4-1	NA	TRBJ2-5	CASSQDKGVGGGSQETQYF	TGCGCCAGCAGCCAAGATAAGGGGGTAGGGGGGGGTTCACAAGAGACCCAGTACTTC
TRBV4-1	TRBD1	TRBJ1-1	CASSQDRGTTEAFF	TGCGCCAGCAGCCAGGACAGGGGAACCACTGAAGCTTTCTTT
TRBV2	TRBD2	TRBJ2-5	CASKDWLAVQETQYF	TGTGCCAGCAAAGACTGGCTAGCGGTACAAGAGACCCAGTACTTC
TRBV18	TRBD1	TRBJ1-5	CASSPGTGGLPRQPQHF	TGTGCCAGCTCACCAGGGACAGGGGGCCTGCCGAGGCAGCCCCAGCATTTT
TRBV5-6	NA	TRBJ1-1	CASSSLSGAPNTEAFF	TGTGCCAGCAGCTCCCTTTCAGGGGCCCCGAACACTGAAGCTTTCTTT
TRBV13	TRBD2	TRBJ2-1	CASSQSGGLNNEQFF	TGTGCCAGCAGCCAAAGCGGGGGACTAAACAATGAGCAGTTCTTC
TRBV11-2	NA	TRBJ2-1	CASSPRSAGSSYNEQFF	TGTGCCAGCAGCCCACGTTCGGCAGGAAGCTCCTACAATGAGCAGTTCTTC
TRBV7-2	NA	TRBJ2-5	CASSLGRSQETQYF	TGTGCCAGCAGCTTAGGTAGGAGCCAAGAGACCCAGTACTTC
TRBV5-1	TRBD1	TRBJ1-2	CASSGGQGGYGYTF	TGCGCCAGCAGCGGGGGACAGGGTGGCTATGGCTACACCTTC
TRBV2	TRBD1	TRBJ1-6	CASSESRGRGPLHF	TGTGCCAGCAGTGAAAGTAGGGGGCGCGGACCCCTCCACTTT